Following are 27 T cell receptor beta chains from one sample sequenced in a study of vaccination effects on CD4 cells after COVID-19. These receptors are not linked to any known antigen. Measured with immunoSEQ multiplex PCR; TCRdb has only the in-frame clones, and not every one. The repertoire holds tens of thousands of clones, with just under 75% as singletons. Using viral peptide pools, the ViraFEST assay grew out antigen-specific CD4+ T cells prior to sequencing. It was after approximately 11 days of culture that CD4+ T cells were isolated. A PCR test confirmed that the person had SARS-CoV-2 infection between March and December 2020. Sequences were derived from CD4+ T cells from PBMCs cultured with a peptide pool, sampled before COVID-19 vaccination. The source of these receptors is a human donor who had a prior SARS-CoV-2 infection.

This clone has just a few counts. The J gene is TRBJ2-3, the V gene TRBV30; possible D gene TRBD2, 5 bases. The CDR3 sequence is 15 residues long. Trimming removed 5 bases from V and 4 bases from J, with 19 bases in between. Germline CDR1 is GTSNPN and CDR2 is SVGIG (reference sequence). The CDR3 sequence is CAWGRLTPNADTQYF. The CDR3, as DNA: TGTGCCTGGGGGAGACTGACGCCGAACGCAGATACGCAGTATTTT.

This chain connects TRBV19 to TRBJ1-2, with no clear D. The CDR3 has 13 residues. V lost 1 base, J lost 1 base, and 4 bases lay in between. Per germline, CDR1 LNHDA and CDR2 SQIVND (reference sequence). In DNA form, the CDR3 reads TGTGCCAGTAGTATAGGGGATAACTATGGCTACACCTTC. This codes for CASSIGDNYGYTF. The full variable domain, with the rest looked up from reference TRBV19 and TRBJ1-2, is DGGITQSPKYLFRKEGQNVTLSCEQNLNHDAMYWYRQDPGQGLRLIYYSQIVNDFQKGDIAEGYSVSREKKESFPLTVTSAQKNPTAFYLCASSIGDNYGYTFGSGTRLTVV.

The chain uses TRBV5-5 and TRBJ2-7; TRBD1 might be the D (6 bases). Looked up from germline, CDR1 is SGHKS and CDR2 is YYEKEE (reference sequence). This CDR3 is 14 amino acids long. The germline V and J ends were trimmed by 4 bases and 0 bases, with 11 bases remaining between them. CDR3: CASSKDRISYEQYF. DNA for the CDR3: TGTGCCAGCAGCAAGGACAGAATCTCCTACGAGCAGTACTTC.

This rearrangement joins TRBV3-1 (or the pseudogene TRBV3-2) to TRBJ2-3; D unresolved. The ends were cut back, 5 bases at V and 5 bases at J, with 8 bases in the middle. Germline V gives CDR1 LGHDT, CDR2 YNNKEL (reference sequence). The CDR3 totals 12 residues. CDR3 sequence (DNA): TGTGCCAGCAGCTCGAGAGGAGATACGCAGTATTTT. Translating gives CASSSRGDTQYF.

V gene TRBV9 combines with J gene TRBJ1-6; tentative D call: TRBD1 (5 bases). Germline V gene data show CDR1 as SGDLS and CDR2 as YYNGEE. The V end was cut by 3 bases, the J end by 8 bases, with 15 bases between. The CDR3 runs to 15 residues. Written as DNA, the CDR3 is TGTGCCAGCAGCGATTCCGGGGGACGGTATTCACCCCTCCACTTT. Amino acids: CASSDSGGRYSPLHF.

This clone was recorded only once. The gene calls are TRBV7-2 and TRBJ1-3; tentative D call: TRBD1 (5 bases). Germline-derived CDR1 and CDR2 are SGHTA and FQGNSA. CDR3 length: 16 amino acids. Between the trimmed V and J ends, which lost 1 base and 0 bases, there was a span of 10 bases. The CDR3 loop is CASSLGQPASGNTIYF. Here the CDR3 DNA reads TGTGCCAGCAGCTTAGGACAGCCGGCCTCTGGAAACACCATATATTTT. The whole variable domain, remainder taken from reference TRBV7-2 and TRBJ1-3, is GAGVSQSPSNKVTEKGKDVELRCDPISGHTALYWYRQSLGQGLEFLIYFQGNSAPDKSGLPSDRFSAERTGGSVSTLTIQRTQQEDSAVYLCASSLGQPASGNTIYFGEGSWLTVV.

The table lists this clone with a count of one. The V call is TRBV18, the J call TRBJ2-6; D is perhaps TRBD2 (6 bases). The CDR3 is 16 amino acids. Trimming shortened V by 6 bases and J by 0 bases, and 12 bases separated the two germline ends. From germline, CDR1 is KGHSH and CDR2 LQKENI. CDR3 sequence: CASSSGLTSGANVLTF. CDR3 DNA sequence: TGTGCCAGCTCGTCGGGACTTACCTCTGGGGCCAACGTCCTGACTTTC.

This chain uses TRBV9 with TRBJ1-1; TRBD1 matches 11 bases. The CDR3 totals 12 residues. With V trimmed by 7 bases and J by 10 bases, 6 bases remained unmatched. From germline, CDR1 is SGDLS and CDR2 YYNGEE. In DNA form, the CDR3 reads TGTGCCAGCCGACCGGACAGGGGGCCAGCTTTCTTT. Amino acids: CASRPDRGPAFF.

This clone has only a few counts. The chain is built from TRBV7-8 and TRBJ2-2; tentative D call: TRBD1 (5 bases). CDR3 length equals 17 residues. V dropped 3 bases and J dropped 1 base, with 15 bases sitting between them. The V gene's germline CDR1 is SGHVS and CDR2 FQNEAQ. The CDR3 DNA reads TGTGCCAGCAGCTTCCTCGGGTCAGGACAGAACACCGGGGAGCTGTTTTTT. This sequence encodes CASSFLGSGQNTGELFF.

This chain uses TRBV9 with TRBJ1-1; weak D call: TRBD1 (6 bases). Trimming stripped 3 bases from V and 0 bases from J, with 9 bases between. This CDR3 is 14 amino acids long. Germline CDR1 reads SGDLS; CDR2 reads YYNGEE. CDR3 in amino acids: CASSDGQLNTEAFF. CDR3 nucleotide sequence: TGTGCCAGCAGCGACGGACAGCTGAACACTGAAGCTTTCTTT.

This sequence joins TRBV5-6 and TRBJ2-7; 7 bases match TRBD2. The CDR3 loop spans 16 amino acids. Looked up from germline, CDR1 is SGHDT and CDR2 is YYEEEE. V lost 4 bases to trimming and J lost 3 bases; unmatched junction nucleotides: 13. DNA for the CDR3: TGTGCCAGCAGCCTCCGCTTTGGGGGAGGGGTCTACGAGCAGTACTTC. This codes for CASSLRFGGGVYEQYF.

The chain combines TRBV5-4 with TRBJ1-6; TRBD1 matches 8 bases. The CDR3 extends over 14 amino acids. Germline V gives CDR1 SGHNT, CDR2 YYREEE (reference sequence). V was clipped by 5 bases and J by 5 bases; unmatched bases: 3. For the CDR3, the DNA is TGTGCCAGCAGATTGACAGGGGATAATTCACCCCTCCACTTT. It is translated as CASRLTGDNSPLHF.

The chain has TRBV6-5 and TRBJ2-5; 9 nucleotides match TRBD2. This CDR3 contains 16 residues. The germline V gene encodes CDR1 MNHEY and CDR2 SVGAGI. Losses at the gene ends were 2 bases for V and 3 bases for J; bases not matched to a gene: 7. The CDR3 here is CASSYGGTSRKETQYF. In DNA, the CDR3 is TGTGCCAGCAGTTACGGGGGGACTAGCCGCAAAGAGACCCAGTACTTC.

V usage is TRBV6-2 or TRBV6-3 and J usage is TRBJ2-7, with D uncertain. Per the germline V gene, CDR1 is MNHEY and CDR2 is SVGEGT. The length of the CDR3 is 15 residues. V lost 0 bases and J 0 bases, leaving 9 bases between the germline ends. CDR3 protein: CASSYSPVSSYEQYF. CDR3 bases: TGTGCCAGCAGTTACTCGCCGGTTAGCTCCTACGAGCAGTACTTC.

The chain is built from TRBV18 and TRBJ2-7; 7 nucleotides agree with TRBD1. The V and J ends lost 6 bases and 2 bases, in that order; junction bases with no gene match: 10. CDR3 length: 15 amino acids. The germline V gene has CDR1 KGHSH and CDR2 LQKENI. The CDR3 loop is CASSFTGTAAYEQYF. In DNA form, the CDR3 reads TGTGCCAGCTCGTTCACCGGGACAGCAGCCTACGAGCAGTACTTC.

J is TRBJ2-7 and V is TRBV2, with D perhaps matching TRBD1 (6 bases). Germline V lookup: CDR1 SNHLY, CDR2 FYNNEI. The CDR3 sequence is 14 residues long. The V and J ends lost 6 bases and 0 bases respectively, with 12 bases between them. Written as DNA, the CDR3 is TGTGCCAGCAGGGACAGTGAGTTCTCCTACGAGCAGTACTTC. Its protein product is CASRDSEFSYEQYF.

The chain recombines TRBV5-1 with TRBJ2-3, with TRBD1 as a possible D gene (5 bases). Germline lookup yields CDR1 SGHRS and CDR2 YFSETQ. The CDR3 is made up of 13 amino acids. V lost 4 bases to trimming and J lost 5 bases, with 11 bases between them. This CDR3 is CASSASTVDTQYF. CDR3 sequence (DNA): TGCGCCAGCAGCGCCTCGACAGTAGATACGCAGTATTTT.

V gene TRBV11-2 combines with J gene TRBJ2-3; 9 nucleotides match TRBD2. The CDR3 is made up of 18 amino acids. Germline assignment: CDR1 SGHAT and CDR2 FQNNGV. V gave up 4 bases and J gave up 0 bases; unmatched junction bases: 11. Here the CDR3 DNA reads TGTGCCAGCAGCTGGACGGCGGGAGGGATACTAAGCACAGATACGCAGTATTTT. Translated: CASSWTAGGILSTDTQYF.

This clone has just one count. V is TRBV27 and J is TRBJ1-1; no definite D call. V shed 5 bases and J shed 0 bases, with 16 bases lying between them. Germline V gives CDR1 MNHEY, CDR2 SMNVEV (reference sequence). The CDR3 runs 16 residues. The CDR3 DNA follows: TGTGCCAGCAGTGCACTCGCTACTAACATGAACACTGAAGCTTTCTTT. Translating it yields CASSALATNMNTEAFF.

J is TRBJ1-3 and V is TRBV4-1; possible D gene TRBD1, 6 bases. Looked up from germline, CDR1 is MGHRA and CDR2 is YSYEKL. The CDR3 is made up of 15 amino acids. Trimming took 4 bases from V and 0 from J, leaving 10 bases between them. DNA for the CDR3: TGCGCCAGCAGCCCCACAGGGCTCTCTGGAAACACCATATATTTT. Translated, it gives CASSPTGLSGNTIYF.

This clone was seen more than once but under ten times. The V call is TRBV5-4, the J call TRBJ2-3, with TRBD2 matching 13 bases. J gave up 6 bases and V 1 base, and 5 bases lay outside the gene matches. Germline CDR1 and CDR2: SGHNT and YYREEE (reference sequence). This CDR3 region has 16 residues. The CDR3 sequence: CASSLRLAGGADTQYF. The CDR3 DNA reads as TGTGCCAGCAGCTTGCGACTAGCGGGAGGCGCGGATACGCAGTATTTT.

This clone was seen a single time. The chain recombines TRBV7-2 with TRBJ2-7, with unresolved D. The V gene's germline CDR1 is SGHTA and CDR2 FQGNSA. V lost 0 bases, J lost 1 base, and 10 bases lay in between. The CDR3 spans 15 residues. CDR3: CASSLAVAVSYEQYF. The CDR3 bases are TGTGCCAGCAGCTTAGCGGTGGCGGTTTCCTACGAGCAGTACTTC.

This clone was picked up a small number of times. This sequence joins TRBV4-2 and TRBJ2-3; TRBD2 matches 10 bases. CDR1 LGHNA and CDR2 YNFKEQ come from the germline V gene. Trimming at V came to 0 bases and at J to 4 bases, leaving 4 bases not matched to a gene. This CDR3 spans 16 amino acids. The CDR3 sequence: CASSQDLAGAADTQYF. The CDR3 nucleotides are TGTGCCAGCAGCCAAGACCTAGCGGGAGCGGCAGATACGCAGTATTTT.

The rearrangement joins TRBV7-9 to TRBJ1-1; no definite D call. The germline CDR1 and CDR2 sequences are SEHNR and FQNEAQ (reference sequence). V was cut by 1 base and J by 4 bases, with 13 bases left in between. The CDR3 has 15 amino acids. The CDR3 sequence is CASSLEVIGFTEAFF. The CDR3 bases are TGTGCCAGCAGCTTAGAGGTAATCGGGTTCACTGAAGCTTTCTTT. The full variable domain, its missing parts supplied by reference TRBV7-9 and TRBJ1-1, is DTGVSQNPRHKITKRGQNVTFRCDPISEHNRLYWYRQTLGQGPEFLTYFQNEAQLEKSRLLSDRFSAERPKGSFSTLEIQRTEQGDSAMYLCASSLEVIGFTEAFFGQGTRLTVV.

The V and J genes are TRBV2 and TRBJ1-1, with D hard to call. Germline assignment: CDR1 SNHLY and CDR2 FYNNEI. The ends were cut back, 8 bases at V and 7 bases at J, with 14 bases in the middle. This CDR3 has 12 residues. DNA of the CDR3: TGTGCCAGCCTACGGACGGAAGATGAAGCTTTCTTT. Amino acid sequence: CASLRTEDEAFF.

This chain links TRBV11-3 with TRBJ2-1; 7 bases are a match to TRBD2. Trimming at V came to 4 bases and at J to 4 bases, leaving 13 bases not matched to a gene. The length of the CDR3 is 17 residues. Germline V gene lookup returns CDR1 SGHNT and CDR2 YENEEA. The CDR3 loop reads CASSSSRFGGGYNEQFF. CDR3 DNA: TGTGCCAGCAGCTCTAGTCGGTTCGGGGGAGGGTACAATGAGCAGTTCTTC. The entire variable domain, with the rest obtained from reference TRBV11-3 and TRBJ2-1, is as follows: EAGVVQSPRYKIIEKKQPVAFWCNPISGHNTLYWYLQNLGQGPELLIRYENEEAVDDSQLPKDRFSAERLKGVDSTLKIQPAELGDSAVYLCASSSSRFGGGYNEQFFGPGTRLTVL.

The J gene is TRBJ2-1, the V gene TRBV7-2; TRBD2 matches 7 bases. Per germline, CDR1 SGHTA and CDR2 FQGNSA. This CDR3 spans 16 amino acids. Germline trimming cut 5 bases from V and 4 bases from J; bases unmatched to any gene: 11. The CDR3 is CASSQHPSGAYNEQFF. CDR3 nucleotide sequence: TGTGCCAGCAGCCAACATCCTAGCGGAGCATACAATGAGCAGTTCTTC.